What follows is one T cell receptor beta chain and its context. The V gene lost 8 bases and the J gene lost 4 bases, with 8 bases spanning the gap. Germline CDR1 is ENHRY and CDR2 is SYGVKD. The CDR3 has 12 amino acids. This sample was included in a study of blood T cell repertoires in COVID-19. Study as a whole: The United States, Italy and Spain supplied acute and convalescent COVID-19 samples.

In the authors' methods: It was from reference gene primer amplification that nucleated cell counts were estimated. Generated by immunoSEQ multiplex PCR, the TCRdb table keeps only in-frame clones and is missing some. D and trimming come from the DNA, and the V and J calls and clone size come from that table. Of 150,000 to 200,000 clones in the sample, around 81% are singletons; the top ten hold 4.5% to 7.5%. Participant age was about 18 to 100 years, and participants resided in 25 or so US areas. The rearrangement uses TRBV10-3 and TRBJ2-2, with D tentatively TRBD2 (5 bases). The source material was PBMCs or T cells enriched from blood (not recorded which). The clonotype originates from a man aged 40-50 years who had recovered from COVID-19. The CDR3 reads CAILRGTGELFF. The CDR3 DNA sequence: TGTGCCATCCTTCGGGGCACCGGGGAGCTGTTTTTT.